There are a few counts of the clone carrying this T cell receptor beta chain. Its antigen is as yet unknown. Other DNA variants within this sample encode the same CDR3. This entry is derived from a study of beta chain features in type 1 diabetes. Study details: Sorted cells, 90 million to 130 million in number, were examined across all samples.

Study conclusions and caveats: Researchers report that Type 1 diabetes patients had moderately but significantly shorter TCRB CDR3s across all four CD4+ subsets.

Reverse transcription of all isolated RNA meant that expressed TCRB transcripts were sequenced. The repertoire was sequenced with immunoSEQ multiplex PCR; TCRdb's copy has only in-frame clones and lacks some. There are more than 95,000 clones in the sample; approximately 15% occur only once, and around 2.6% lies in the top ten. CDR3 length: 14 residues. With V trimmed by 1 base and J by 3 bases, 0 bases remained unmatched. CDR1 and CDR2 from the germline V gene are MGHRA and YSYEKL. Researchers reported sorting CD4+ naive, central memory, regulatory and stem cell-like memory cells via CD45RO/CCR7/CD25/CD127/CD95/CD27.

This rearrangement joins TRBV4-1 to TRBJ2-4; TRBD1 matches 7 bases. This receptor was obtained from a man between 18 and 29 years old with type 1 diabetes. Sample: central memory CD4+ T cells from blood. The CDR3, as DNA: TGCGCCAGCAGCCAAGGACAGGGCAAAAACATTCAGTACTTC. Translating gives CASSQGQGKNIQYF.